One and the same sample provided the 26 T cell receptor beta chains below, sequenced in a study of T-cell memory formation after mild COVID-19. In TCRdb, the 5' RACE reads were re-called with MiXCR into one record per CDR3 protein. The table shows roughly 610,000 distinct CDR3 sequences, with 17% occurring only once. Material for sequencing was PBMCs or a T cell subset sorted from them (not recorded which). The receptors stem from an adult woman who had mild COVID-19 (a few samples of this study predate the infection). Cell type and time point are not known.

CDR3 DNA: TGTGCCAGCTCACCGAACGGGGAAGGCTCGGGTGAAGCTTTCTTT. Protein product: CASSPNGEGSGEAFF. The genes are TRBV18 and TRBJ1-1; D not certain. Germline values: CDR1 KGHSH, CDR2 LQKENI. With 3 bases removed from V and 7 bases from J, the gap between germline ends came to 18 bases. This CDR3 has 15 amino acids.

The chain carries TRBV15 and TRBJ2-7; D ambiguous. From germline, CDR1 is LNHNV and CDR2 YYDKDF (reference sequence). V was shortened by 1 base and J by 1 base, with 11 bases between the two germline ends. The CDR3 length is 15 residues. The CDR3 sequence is CATSRVQLQSYEQYF. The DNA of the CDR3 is TGTGCCACCAGCAGAGTCCAGTTACAGTCCTACGAGCAGTACTTC.

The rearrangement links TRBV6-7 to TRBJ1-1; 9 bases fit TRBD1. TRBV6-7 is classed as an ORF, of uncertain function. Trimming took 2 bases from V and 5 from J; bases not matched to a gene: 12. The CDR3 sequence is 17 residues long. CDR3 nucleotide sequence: TGTGCCAGCAGTTACCCCCTGGACAGGGGTCTTCTAACTGAAGCTTTCTTT. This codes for CASSYPLDRGLLTEAFF.

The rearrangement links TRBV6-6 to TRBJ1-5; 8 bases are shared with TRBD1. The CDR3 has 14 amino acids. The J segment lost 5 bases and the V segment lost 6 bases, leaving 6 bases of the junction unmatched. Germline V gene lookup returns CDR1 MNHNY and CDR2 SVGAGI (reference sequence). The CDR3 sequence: CASRDRVGDQPQHF. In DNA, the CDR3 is TGTGCCAGCAGGGACAGGGTGGGGGATCAGCCCCAGCATTTT.

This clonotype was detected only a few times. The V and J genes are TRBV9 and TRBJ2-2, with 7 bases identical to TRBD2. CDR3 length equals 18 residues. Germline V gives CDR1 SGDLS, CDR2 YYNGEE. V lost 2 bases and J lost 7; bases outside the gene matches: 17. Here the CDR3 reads CASSVNTGTTRFGGELFF. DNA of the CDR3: TGTGCCAGCAGCGTTAACACCGGGACTACCCGATTTGGCGGGGAGCTGTTTTTT.

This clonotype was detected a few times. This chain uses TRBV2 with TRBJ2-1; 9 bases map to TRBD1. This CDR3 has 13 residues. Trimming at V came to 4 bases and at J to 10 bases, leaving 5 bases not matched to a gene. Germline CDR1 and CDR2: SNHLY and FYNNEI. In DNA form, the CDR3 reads TGTGCCAGCAGTGGGACAGGGGTCGGGGAGCAGTTCTTC. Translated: CASSGTGVGEQFF. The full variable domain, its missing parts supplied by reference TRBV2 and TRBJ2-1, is EPEVTQTPSHQVTQMGQEVILRCVPISNHLYFYWYRQILGQKVEFLVSFYNNEISEKSEIFDDQFSVERPDGSNFTLKIRSTKLEDSAMYFCASSGTGVGEQFFGPGTRLTVL.

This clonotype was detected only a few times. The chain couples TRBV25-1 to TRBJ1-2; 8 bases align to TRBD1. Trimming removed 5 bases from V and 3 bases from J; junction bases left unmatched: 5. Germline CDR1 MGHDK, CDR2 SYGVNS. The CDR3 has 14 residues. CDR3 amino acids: CASSPGGEDYGYTF. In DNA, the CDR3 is TGTGCCAGCAGTCCAGGGGGCGAGGACTATGGCTACACCTTC.

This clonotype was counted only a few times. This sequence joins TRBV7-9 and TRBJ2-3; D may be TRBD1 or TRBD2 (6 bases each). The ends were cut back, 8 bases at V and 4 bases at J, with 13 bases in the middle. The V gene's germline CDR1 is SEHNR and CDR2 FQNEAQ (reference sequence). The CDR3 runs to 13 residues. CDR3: CASLLGGADTQYF. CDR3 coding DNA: TGTGCCAGCCTTCTCGGGGGCGCAGATACGCAGTATTTT.

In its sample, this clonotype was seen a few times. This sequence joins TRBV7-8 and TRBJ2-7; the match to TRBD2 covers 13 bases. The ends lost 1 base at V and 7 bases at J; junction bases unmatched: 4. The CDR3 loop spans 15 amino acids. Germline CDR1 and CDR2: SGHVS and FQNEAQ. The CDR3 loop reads CASSLGTSGSKEQYF. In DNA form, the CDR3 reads TGTGCCAGCAGCTTAGGGACTAGCGGGAGTAAAGAGCAGTACTTC.

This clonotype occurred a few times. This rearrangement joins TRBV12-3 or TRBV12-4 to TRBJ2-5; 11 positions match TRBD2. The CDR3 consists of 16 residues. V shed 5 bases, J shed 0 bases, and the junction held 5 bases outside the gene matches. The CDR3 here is CASSAGTSGYQETQYF. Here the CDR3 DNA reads TGTGCCAGCAGTGCCGGGACTAGCGGATACCAAGAGACCCAGTACTTC.

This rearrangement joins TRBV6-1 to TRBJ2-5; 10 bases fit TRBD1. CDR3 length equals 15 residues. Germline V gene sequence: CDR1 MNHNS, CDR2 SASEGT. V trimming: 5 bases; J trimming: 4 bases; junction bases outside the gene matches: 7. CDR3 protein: CASSWDRGSRETQYF. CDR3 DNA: TGTGCCAGCAGTTGGGACAGGGGATCGCGAGAGACCCAGTACTTC.

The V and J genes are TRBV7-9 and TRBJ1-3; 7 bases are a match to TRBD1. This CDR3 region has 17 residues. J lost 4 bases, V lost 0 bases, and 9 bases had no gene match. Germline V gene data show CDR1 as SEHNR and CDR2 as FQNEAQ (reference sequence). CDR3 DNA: TGTGCCAGCAGCTTAGCGGGGACAGCGCTTGGCGGAAACACCATATATTTT. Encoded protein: CASSLAGTALGGNTIYF.

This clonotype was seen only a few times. CDR3 DNA: TGCGCCAGCAGTGATAGGACAGGGGGCGAAGGCTACACCTTC. Its translation is CASSDRTGGEGYTF. This chain joins TRBV10-2 and TRBJ1-2, with 11 nucleotides matching TRBD1. CDR3 size: 14 residues. Germline V gives CDR1 WSHSY, CDR2 SAAADI. The trim removed 3 bases at V and 8 bases at J, leaving 5 bases unmatched.

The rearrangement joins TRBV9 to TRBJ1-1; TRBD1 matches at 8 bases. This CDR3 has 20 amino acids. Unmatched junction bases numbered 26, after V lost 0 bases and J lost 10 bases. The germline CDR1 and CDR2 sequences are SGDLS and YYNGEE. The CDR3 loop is CASSVDRGRGLPNWVIGAFF. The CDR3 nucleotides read TGTGCCAGCAGCGTAGATAGGGGCAGGGGGCTTCCGAATTGGGTCATTGGAGCTTTCTTT. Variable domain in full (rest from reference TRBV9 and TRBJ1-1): DSGVTQTPKHLITATGQRVTLRCSPRSGDLSVYWYQQSLDQGLQFLIQYYNGEERAKGNILERFSAQQFPDLHSELNLSSLELGDSALYFCASSVDRGRGLPNWVIGAFFGQGTRLTVV.

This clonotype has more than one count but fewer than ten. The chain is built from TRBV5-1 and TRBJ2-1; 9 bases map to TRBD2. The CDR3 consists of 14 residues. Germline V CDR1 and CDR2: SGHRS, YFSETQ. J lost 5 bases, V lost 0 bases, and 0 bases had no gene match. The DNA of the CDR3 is TGCGCCAGCAGCTTGGGGACTAGCGACAATGAGCAGTTCTTC. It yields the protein CASSLGTSDNEQFF.

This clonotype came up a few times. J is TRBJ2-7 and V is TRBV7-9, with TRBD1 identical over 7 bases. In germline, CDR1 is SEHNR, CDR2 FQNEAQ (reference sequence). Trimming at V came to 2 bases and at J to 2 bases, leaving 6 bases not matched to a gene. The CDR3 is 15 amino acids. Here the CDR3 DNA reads TGTGCCAGCAGCTTATATTCAGGGACAGCCTACGAGCAGTACTTC. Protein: CASSLYSGTAYEQYF.

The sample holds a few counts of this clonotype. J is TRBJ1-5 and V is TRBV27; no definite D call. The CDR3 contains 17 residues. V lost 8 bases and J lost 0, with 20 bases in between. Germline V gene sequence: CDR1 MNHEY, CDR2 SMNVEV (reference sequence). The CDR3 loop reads CASLSLSSLNSNQPQHF. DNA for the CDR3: TGTGCCAGCCTTAGTTTAAGCAGTCTAAATAGCAATCAGCCCCAGCATTTT.

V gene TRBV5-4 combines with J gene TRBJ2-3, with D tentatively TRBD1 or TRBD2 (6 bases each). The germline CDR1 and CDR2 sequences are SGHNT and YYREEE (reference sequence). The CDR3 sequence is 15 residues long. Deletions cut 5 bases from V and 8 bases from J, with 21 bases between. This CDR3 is CASSLPGPEGGTQYF. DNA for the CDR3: TGTGCCAGCAGTTTACCGGGGCCGGAGGGGGGTACGCAGTATTTT.

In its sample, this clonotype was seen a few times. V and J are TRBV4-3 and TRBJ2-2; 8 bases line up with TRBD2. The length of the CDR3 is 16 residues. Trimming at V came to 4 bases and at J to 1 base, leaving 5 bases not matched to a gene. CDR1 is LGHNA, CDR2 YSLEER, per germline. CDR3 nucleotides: TGCGCCAGCAGCCGCACGACTAGCGAGAACACCGGGGAGCTGTTTTTT. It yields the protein CASSRTTSENTGELFF.

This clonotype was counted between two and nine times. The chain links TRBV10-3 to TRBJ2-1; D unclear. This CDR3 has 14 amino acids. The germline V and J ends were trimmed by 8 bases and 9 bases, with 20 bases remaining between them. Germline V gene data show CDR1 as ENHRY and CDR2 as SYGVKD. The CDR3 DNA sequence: TGTGCCATCTCTCCAAATCTAGGGCTCTCTGAGCAGTTCTTC. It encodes CAISPNLGLSEQFF.

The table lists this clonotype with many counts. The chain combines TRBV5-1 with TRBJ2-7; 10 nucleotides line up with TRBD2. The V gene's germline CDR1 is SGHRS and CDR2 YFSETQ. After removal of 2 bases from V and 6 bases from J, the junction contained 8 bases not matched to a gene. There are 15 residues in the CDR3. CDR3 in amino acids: CASSFVGTSDFEQYF. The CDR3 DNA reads TGCGCCAGCAGCTTTGTTGGGACTAGCGATTTCGAGCAGTACTTC.

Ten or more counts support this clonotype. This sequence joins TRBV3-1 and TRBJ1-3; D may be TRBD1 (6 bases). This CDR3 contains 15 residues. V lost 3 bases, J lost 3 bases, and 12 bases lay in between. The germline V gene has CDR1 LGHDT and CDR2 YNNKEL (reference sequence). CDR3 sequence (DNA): TGTGCCAGCAGCCAGATGATGGACAGTGGAAACACCATATATTTT. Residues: CASSQMMDSGNTIYF.

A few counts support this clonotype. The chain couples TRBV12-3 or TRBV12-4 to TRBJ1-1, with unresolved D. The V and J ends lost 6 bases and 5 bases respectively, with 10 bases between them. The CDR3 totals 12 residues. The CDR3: CASSPLETEAFF. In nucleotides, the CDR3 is TGTGCCAGCAGCCCCCTGGAGACTGAAGCTTTCTTT.

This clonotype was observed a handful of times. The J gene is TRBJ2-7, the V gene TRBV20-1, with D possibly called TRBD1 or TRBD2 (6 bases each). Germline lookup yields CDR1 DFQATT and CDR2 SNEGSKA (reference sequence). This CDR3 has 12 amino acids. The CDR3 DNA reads TGCGCGGCTCTCGGGGGCACCTACGAGCAGTACTTC. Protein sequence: CAALGGTYEQYF.

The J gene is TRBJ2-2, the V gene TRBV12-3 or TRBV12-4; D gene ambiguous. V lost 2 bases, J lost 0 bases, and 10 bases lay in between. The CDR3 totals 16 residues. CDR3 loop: CASSLHASPNTGELFF. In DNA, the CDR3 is TGTGCCAGCAGTTTACACGCCTCTCCGAACACCGGGGAGCTGTTTTTT.

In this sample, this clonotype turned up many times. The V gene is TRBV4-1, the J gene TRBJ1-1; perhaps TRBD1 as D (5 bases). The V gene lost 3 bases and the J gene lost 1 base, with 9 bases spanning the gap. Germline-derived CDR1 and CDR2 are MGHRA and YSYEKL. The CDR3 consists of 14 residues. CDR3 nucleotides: TGCGCCAGCAGCCAGGTTACAGGGAACACTGAAGCTTTCTTT. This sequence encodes CASSQVTGNTEAFF.